This section outlines one T cell receptor beta chain sequence together with its context. The target antigen is unknown. The sample comes from a study of T cell responses to AZD1222 COVID-19 vaccine. Trimming removed 0 bases at V and 11 bases at J, with 16 bases between. Germline V gene sequence: CDR1 SNHLY, CDR2 FYNNEI. CDR3 size: 14 residues. General study findings and limits: The study found Spike-specific TCR breadth and depth rose after two AZD1222 doses. With dominance at 160-218 and 743-854, vaccine-associated CD4 TCRs spanned spike. Reports indicate that nearly half of spike-specific TCRs are directed at unmutated variant regions.

Assay used: immunoSEQ multiplex PCR; TCRdb lists only in-frame clones, some missing. The table includes roughly 80,000 clones, 85% to 90% detected once. Sequenced material: peripheral blood, taken on day 0 of MenACWY control vaccination. The sequence derives from an adult in good health. The chain employs TRBV2 and TRBJ1-2; no clear D gene. CDR3 residues: CASSEALGIQAYTF. The DNA of the CDR3 is TGTGCCAGCAGTGAAGCGTTGGGAATCCAGGCTTACACCTTC. The complete variable domain, with remaining parts taken from reference TRBV2 and TRBJ1-2, reads EPEVTQTPSHQVTQMGQEVILRCVPISNHLYFYWYRQILGQKVEFLVSFYNNEISEKSEIFDDQFSVERPDGSNFTLKIRSTKLEDSAMYFCASSEALGIQAYTFGSGTRLTVV.